This T cell receptor beta chain came from a study of T cell changes during pregnancy in multiple sclerosis. CDR1 and CDR2 (germline): SGHKS, YYEKEE (reference sequence). Trimming stripped 6 bases from V and 6 bases from J, with 21 bases between. The CDR3 covers 15 residues. Clones were sequenced by immunoSEQ multiplex PCR, and TCRdb holds only the in-frame ones, with some missing. In the table there are under 50,000 clones, more than 85% of which are singletons. The genes are TRBV5-5 and TRBJ1-1; D is unresolved. The source of this sequence is a female donor with multiple sclerosis, enrolled in a pregnancy study. The sample consisted of CD8+ T cells from peripheral blood mononuclear cells, taken in the third trimester of pregnancy. The CDR3 protein is CASTDISVGEAEAFF. The CDR3 coding sequence is TGTGCCAGCACCGACATCAGCGTTGGGGAGGCTGAAGCTTTCTTT.